The subject of this entry is one T cell receptor beta chain. Its antigen remains unidentified. Within one base of it there is no much larger clone, and no base qualities were kept. This sample was taken from a study of blood T cells in healthy people across ages (dated by TCRdb to between 2015 and 2017). Study-level background: Template switching captured roughly one uniquely barcoded TCR beta cDNA molecule per two T cells in model experiments. The donors were split into four age groups: young (average about 16 years), middle-aged (roughly 40), aged (approximately 59) and long-lived (approximately 80). Using deep sequencing normalized with unique cDNA molecular identifiers, the study measured how TCR beta repertoire diversity changes with age. To avoid experimental bias, donors of different ages were distributed randomly across sequencing lanes. For two donors (one aged 18 to 29 and one aged 80 or older), the study analyzed two additional independent replicas of 1 million unique cDNA reads from the same blood draw.

On the study overall, not on this receptor specifically: Because profiling used bulk unsorted PBMCs, naive and antigen-experienced compartments could not be compared conclusively. Because the CMV infection status of the donors was unknown, age-related changes in expanded clonotypes may potentially have been confounded. Compared with the aged group, more naive CD4+ T cells, fewer expanded clones and increased TCR diversity were shown by the long-lived group, suggesting age selection. Estimates of total diversity based on one million sequenced T cells were regarded as lower bounds and as underestimates. As age increased, observed TCR beta diversity per million T cells dropped in a roughly linear way, and a significant reduction was already evident by age about 40. A strong correlation was found between observed TCR beta diversity and the percentage of naive T cells measured by flow cytometry.

Receptor libraries were prepared by 5' RACE. The reads were generated on an Illumina HiSeq 2500. A second PCR of roughly 7 to 11 cycles was run with a J-beta primer mix and a sample-barcoded 5' primer. A unique molecular identifier was introduced onto each TCR beta cDNA molecule by a template-switch 5' adaptor carrying 12 random nucleotides. Each sample yielded at least 3 million CDR3-containing paired-end reads. All of the RNA was converted into first-strand cDNA using the Mint cDNA synthesis kit, with a TRBC-specific oligonucleotide serving as the primer. All cDNA was treated with uracil-DNA glycosylase and then went through a first 18-cycle PCR with the universal primers M1SS and BC2_uni_R. The source study handled its data this way. For normalization, 1 million high-quality reads, each with a distinct molecular identifier, were randomly selected from each sample. Reads sharing molecular identifiers were discarded rather than binned into consensus sequences. MiTCR, run with a Q25 quality threshold and the strictest error-elimination algorithm, handled CDR3 identification, clonotype clustering and error correction. A nonparametric unseen species model with Euler transformation was used to estimate a lower bound on total TCR beta diversity. In TCRdb, the public reads were trimmed at Q25 with fastp and aligned with MiXCR, with productive beta chains retained. A single entry per CDR3 protein holds the most common genes and DNA from its merged rows. What appears here as the V and J calls and clone size reflects TCRdb's work, not the paper's. The sample table lists approximately 800,000 distinct CDR3 sequences, around 62% of them with a count of one. The top ten constitute about a quarter of the sample.

Donors were about 36 systemically healthy Caucasian individuals from Russia aged about 6 to 100 years. Ten milliliters of peripheral blood were collected from each donor into EDTA-treated Vacutainer tubes. Ficoll-Paque density-gradient centrifugation was used to isolate PBMCs, with at least 6.5 million per sample. Trizol reagent was used to extract total RNA from PBMCs, with at least 6 micrograms per sample. Naive CD45RAhigh/CD27high T cell percentages were measured by flow cytometry on a PBMC aliquot from every donor. CDR1 and CDR2, looked up from the germline V gene, are SQVTM and ANQGSEA. V and J lose 5 bases and 5 bases, and a span of 9 bases separates them. The CDR3 goes from the cysteine to the phenylalanine over 11 residues. Only the CDR3 portion is preserved as DNA: 33 bases, with reading frame beginning at the first base.

The receptor comes from a man aged 25 to 45 in good health. The chain is assembled from TRBV29-1 and TRBJ2-5, with the identity of the D gene unclear. The specimen was blood. The sequenced DNA: TGCAGCGTTCTCATGGGGGAGACCCAGTACTTC. This is translated as CSVLMGETQYF.